Below, 28 T cell receptor beta chains from the same sample are listed, as sequenced in a study of blood T cell repertoires in COVID-19. Here immunoSEQ multiplex PCR was the method, and the copy in TCRdb shows in-frame clones only, minus some. The data hold approximately 170,000 clones, with around four fifths observed a single time. Sequencing input: PBMCs or T cells enriched from blood (not recorded which). Receptor source: a woman aged 45-65 years who had recovered from COVID-19.

This chain joins TRBV14 and TRBJ2-2, with a possible D match to TRBD1 (5 bases). The V end lost 6 bases, the J end lost 1 base, and 6 bases lay between the germline ends. The V gene's germline CDR1 is SGHDN and CDR2 FVKESK. There are 13 residues in the CDR3. The CDR3 region has the DNA TGTGCCAGCAGAGGACAGAACACCGGGGAGCTGTTTTTT. It yields the protein CASRGQNTGELFF.

The gene calls are TRBV7-2 and TRBJ1-5; D may be TRBD1 (6 bases). The CDR3 totals 16 residues. Germline V gene data show CDR1 as SGHTA and CDR2 as FQGNSA. Trimming left V 6 bases short and J 4 bases short, with 19 bases between. CDR3 sequence (DNA): TGTGCCAGCAGACGAGGGGGGGAACCTAGGAATCAGCCCCAGCATTTT. Translated, it gives CASRRGGEPRNQPQHF.

This clone has a single count. The chain employs TRBV6-2 or TRBV6-3 and TRBJ1-2; D is ambiguous. The germline V and J ends were trimmed by 6 bases and 9 bases, with 11 bases remaining between them. The CDR3 has 11 amino acids. The V gene's germline CDR1 is MNHEY and CDR2 SVGEGT. This CDR3 reads CASSPGYSYTF. The CDR3 DNA reads as TGTGCCAGCAGCCCCGGTTATAGCTACACCTTC.

The V call is TRBV6-5, the J call TRBJ2-7; perhaps TRBD2 as D (5 bases). Germline lookup yields CDR1 MNHEY and CDR2 SVGAGI. The CDR3 runs to 13 residues. Trimming pared 2 bases from V and 4 bases from J, leaving 9 bases between. This chain's CDR3 is CASSYQLGYEQYF. CDR3 DNA sequence: TGTGCCAGCAGTTACCAACTAGGATACGAGCAGTACTTC.

The chain couples TRBV28 to TRBJ1-5, with D possibly being TRBD1 (5 bases). Germline V gives CDR1 MDHEN, CDR2 SYDVKM. Deletions cut 6 bases from V and 5 bases from J, with 17 bases between. CDR3 length: 15 residues. DNA for the CDR3: TGTGCCAGCAGCCTAATCACAGGAGGGCATCAGCCCCAGCATTTT. Its protein product is CASSLITGGHQPQHF.

The rearrangement links TRBV11-3 to TRBJ1-3; tentatively, D is TRBD1 (6 bases). Germline V gene sequence: CDR1 SGHNT, CDR2 YENEEA. The CDR3 length is 16 residues. Trimming shortened V by 5 bases and J by 0 bases, and 14 bases separated the two germline ends. The CDR3 spells CASSRNPGDSGNTIYF. The CDR3 nucleotides read TGTGCCAGCAGCCGGAACCCAGGGGACTCTGGAAACACCATATATTTT.

The V call is TRBV29-1, the J call TRBJ2-7; D gene uncertain. CDR3 length: 11 amino acids. Trimming took off 7 bases at V and 5 bases at J, with 12 bases between the two ends. The germline V gene has CDR1 SQVTM and CDR2 ANQGSEA. The CDR3 loop reads CSAHNSDEQYF. CDR3 bases: TGCAGCGCCCACAATTCCGACGAGCAGTACTTC.

The chain couples TRBV28 to TRBJ1-2, with D tentatively TRBD1 (5 bases). The V end lost 4 bases, the J end lost 2 bases, and 5 bases lay between the germline ends. Germline assignment: CDR1 MDHEN and CDR2 SYDVKM. CDR3 length equals 12 residues. The CDR3 region is CASSSGNYGYTF. DNA for the CDR3: TGTGCCAGCAGTTCAGGGAACTATGGCTACACCTTC.

The genes are TRBV7-2 and TRBJ1-1; 7 bases align to TRBD1. J was trimmed by 1 base and V by 5 bases; bases with no gene match: 4. CDR3 length: 14 residues. In germline, CDR1 is SGHTA, CDR2 FQGNSA. The CDR3 region has the DNA TGTGCCAGCAGCATGAGACAGGGGAACACTGAAGCTTTCTTT. Residues: CASSMRQGNTEAFF.

The chain joins TRBV28 to TRBJ1-6; the match to TRBD1 covers 9 bases. V lost 3 bases and J lost 8; bases outside the gene matches: 2. The CDR3 loop spans 14 amino acids. In germline, CDR1 is MDHEN, CDR2 SYDVKM. In DNA, the CDR3 is TGTGCCAGCAGTTTGGGACAGGGTTATTCACCCCTCCACTTT. Its translation: CASSLGQGYSPLHF.

The V gene is TRBV20-1, the J gene TRBJ1-1; D uncertain. CDR1 DFQATT and CDR2 SNEGSKA come from the germline V gene (reference sequence). The CDR3 sequence is 11 residues long. Trimming shortened V by 5 bases and J by 6 bases, and 10 bases separated the two germline ends. In DNA, the CDR3 is TGCAGTGCTTCAGATAACGCTGAAGCTTTCTTT. It translates to CSASDNAEAFF.

The chain employs TRBV10-3 and TRBJ1-6, with TRBD1 matching 7 bases. This CDR3 spans 14 amino acids. The V segment lost 7 bases and the J segment 9 bases; nucleotides outside the gene matches: 9. Germline lookup yields CDR1 ENHRY and CDR2 SYGVKD. The CDR3 loop is CAIKENNRGSPLHF. CDR3 nucleotides: TGTGCCATCAAGGAAAACAACAGGGGTTCACCCCTCCACTTT.

This clone was recorded once. V usage is TRBV5-1 and J usage is TRBJ2-1; 8 bases fit TRBD2. The CDR3 covers 15 residues. Germline CDR1 and CDR2: SGHRS and YFSETQ. The V segment lost 1 base and the J segment 7 bases; nucleotides outside the gene matches: 7. CDR3 region: CASSLLSGGRNEQFF. The CDR3, as DNA: TGCGCCAGCAGCTTGCTCAGCGGGGGAAGGAATGAGCAGTTCTTC.

The chain links TRBV18 to TRBJ2-1; 8 positions agree with TRBD2. CDR1 is KGHSH, CDR2 LQKENI, per germline. This CDR3 has 15 amino acids. V shed 3 bases and J 4 bases; nucleotides not matched to a gene: 5. CDR3 loop: CASSPRGLVYNEQFF. CDR3 coding DNA: TGTGCCAGCTCACCCCGGGGACTAGTGTACAATGAGCAGTTCTTC.

The V call is TRBV7-8, the J call TRBJ1-5; no definite D call. CDR1 and CDR2 (germline): SGHVS, FQNEAQ. The CDR3 has 12 residues. V gave up 5 bases and J gave up 11 bases, with 13 bases separating them. DNA of the CDR3: TGTGCCAGCAGCCACCCGGGTCTGACCCAGCATTTT. Translated, it gives CASSHPGLTQHF.

This rearrangement joins TRBV5-4 to TRBJ2-2; the match to TRBD2 covers 13 bases. CDR1 is SGHNT and CDR2 is YYREEE in the germline V gene (reference sequence). V lost 5 bases and J lost 10; bases outside the gene matches: 8. CDR3 size: 15 residues. The CDR3 DNA is TGTGCCAGCAGGTACGGGACTAGCGGGAATGAGGAGCTGTTTTTT. Protein product: CASRYGTSGNEELFF.

In its sample, this clone was seen a few times. The V call is TRBV19, the J call TRBJ2-2; 9 bases are a match to TRBD1. V shed 7 bases, J shed 5 bases, and the junction held 11 bases outside the gene matches. Germline V CDR1 and CDR2: LNHDA, SQIVND (reference sequence). The CDR3 covers 16 residues. CDR3 loop: CASNSGTGISTGELFF. CDR3 nucleotides: TGTGCCAGTAACTCCGGGACAGGGATTTCTACCGGGGAGCTGTTTTTT.

V usage is TRBV6-5 and J usage is TRBJ1-2; 9 bases line up with TRBD1. Germline V lookup: CDR1 MNHEY, CDR2 SVGAGI. V lost 6 bases and J lost 8; bases outside the gene matches: 4. This CDR3 region has 12 residues. Here the CDR3 DNA reads TGTGCCAGCAGGGGGACAGGGTCGGGCTACACCTTC. It translates to CASRGTGSGYTF.

The J gene is TRBJ2-1, the V gene TRBV21-1; the D call TRBD2 from the table was never checked on the DNA. TRBV21-1 is marked as a pseudogene. This CDR3 has 13 amino acids. DNA for the CDR3: TGTGCCAGCACACTAGCGGCTTACAATGAGCAGTTCTTC. This encodes CASTLAAYNEQFF.

The CDR3 spells CASSLTRQGFYGYTF. DNA of the CDR3: TGTGCCAGCAGTTTAACCCGACAGGGATTCTATGGCTACACCTTC. The chain links TRBV28 to TRBJ1-2; TRBD1 matches at 7 bases. The CDR3 extends over 15 amino acids. Unmatched junction bases numbered 7, after V lost 2 bases and J lost 4 bases. The V gene's germline CDR1 is MDHEN and CDR2 SYDVKM.

V gene TRBV2 combines with J gene TRBJ2-5; D perhaps matches TRBD2 (6 bases). V lost 7 bases and J 9 bases, leaving 15 bases between the germline ends. This CDR3 region has 12 residues. Germline V gene sequence: CDR1 SNHLY, CDR2 FYNNEI. CDR3 nucleotide sequence: TGTGCCAGCACTGTGGGCGGGATGTCCCAGTACTTC. Translating it yields CASTVGGMSQYF. The complete variable domain, with remaining parts taken from reference TRBV2 and TRBJ2-5, reads EPEVTQTPSHQVTQMGQEVILRCVPISNHLYFYWYRQILGQKVEFLVSFYNNEISEKSEIFDDQFSVERPDGSNFTLKIRSTKLEDSAMYFCASTVGGMSQYFGPGTRLLVL.

This chain uses TRBV18 with TRBJ1-1, with D perhaps matching TRBD1 (6 bases). CDR1 and CDR2 (germline): KGHSH, LQKENI. Trimming left V 3 bases short and J 0 bases short, with 11 bases between. CDR3 length: 15 amino acids. The CDR3 is CASSPMDSMNTEAFF. CDR3 DNA: TGTGCCAGCTCACCGATGGACAGTATGAACACTGAAGCTTTCTTT.

V usage is TRBV24-1 and J usage is TRBJ2-5, with a weak D call TRBD1 (5 bases). The germline V gene encodes CDR1 KGHDR and CDR2 SFDVKD. The CDR3 is 16 residues long. The V and J ends lost 4 bases and 5 bases respectively, with 19 bases between them. CDR3 nucleotides: TGTGCCACCAGTGACCCGACAGTCCTCCCTCGGGAGACCCAGTACTTC. Its translation is CATSDPTVLPRETQYF.

J is TRBJ2-3 and V is TRBV18; tentative D call: TRBD2 (6 bases). The CDR3 has 16 residues. Between the trimmed V and J ends, which lost 1 base and 3 bases, there was a span of 14 bases. Germline CDR1 KGHSH, CDR2 LQKENI. CDR3 residues: CASSPLYGGQTDTQYF. The DNA of the CDR3 is TGTGCCAGCTCACCACTCTACGGGGGTCAGACAGATACGCAGTATTTT.

This clone was counted only a few times. The gene calls are TRBV5-4 and TRBJ1-3; D is unclear. Germline CDR1 and CDR2: SGHNT and YYREEE (reference sequence). V was clipped by 2 bases and J by 2 bases, with 11 bases between them. CDR3 length equals 15 residues. The CDR3 nucleotides are TGTGCCAGCAGCTTCAGCGCTGGCCCTGGAAACACCATATATTTT. The encoded protein is CASSFSAGPGNTIYF.

This chain connects TRBV7-8 to TRBJ2-1; 11 bases match TRBD1. This CDR3 contains 16 residues. With 5 bases clipped from V and 6 bases from J, the junction kept 9 bases outside the gene matches. Germline V gene lookup returns CDR1 SGHVS and CDR2 FQNEAQ. CDR3 in amino acids: CASSPQTGTGGNEQFF. In nucleotides, the CDR3 is TGTGCCAGCAGCCCACAAACCGGGACAGGGGGCAATGAGCAGTTCTTC.

The J gene is TRBJ2-1, the V gene TRBV9; the match to TRBD1 covers 9 bases. The V segment lost 2 bases and the J segment 4 bases; nucleotides outside the gene matches: 4. Germline V CDR1 and CDR2: SGDLS, YYNGEE. The CDR3 consists of 15 residues. CDR3 loop: CASSVGTGPYNEQFF. DNA for the CDR3: TGTGCCAGCAGCGTTGGGACAGGGCCGTACAATGAGCAGTTCTTC.

This sequence joins TRBV9 and TRBJ2-2; D ambiguous. CDR1 SGDLS and CDR2 YYNGEE come from the germline V gene. The CDR3 runs 15 residues. With 0 bases removed from V and 4 bases from J, the gap between germline ends came to 10 bases. The CDR3 is CASSVASGVTGELFF. DNA for the CDR3: TGTGCCAGCAGCGTAGCTAGTGGAGTCACCGGGGAGCTGTTTTTT.